A selection of T cell receptor beta chains follows, all from one sample in a study of response to subunit inactivated influenza vaccine. TCRdb called the RT-PCR reads again in MiXCR, with one record for every CDR3 protein. Here the sample spans fewer than 550,000 distinct CDR3 sequences, 25% being singletons. Material: CD4+ T cells sorted from PBMCs, obtained around 5 days after vaccination. The source is a man aged 50-59 years who received an inactivated influenza vaccine. CDR3s include the opening cysteine and the closing phenylalanine or tryptophan. The D gene is left open where the match is weak. Clone size is stated in some rows and not others, as once, few, many or a class when expanded.

>TRBJ2-7|few|TRBV29-1|.
CSVGRGYTYEQYF
TGCAGCGTTGGTAGAGGGTACACCTACGAGCAGTACTTC
>TRBJ2-1|.|TRBV19|TRBD2
CASSIRLAGDLKREQFF
TGTGCCAGTAGTATTCGGCTAGCGGGGGATCTAAAAAGGGAGCAGTTCTTC
>TRBJ2-1|.|TRBV5-1|.
CASSSVGGPTNEQFF
TGCGCCAGCAGCTCGGTGGGGGGGCCGACGAATGAGCAGTTCTTC
>TRBJ1-1|few|TRBV7-8|.
CASSFDTGYSTEAFF
TGTGCCAGCAGCTTCGATACAGGGTATTCCACTGAAGCTTTCTTT
>TRBJ2-3|few|TRBV20-1|.
CSVVGVTDTQYF
TGCAGTGTTGTGGGGGTCACAGATACGCAGTATTTT
>TRBJ2-3|.|TRBV20-1|TRBD2
CSARPRPRSGVVDTQYF
TGCAGTGCTAGACCTCGGCCTCGAAGCGGGGTAGTCGATACGCAGTATTTT
>TRBJ1-5|.|TRBV20-1|TRBD1
CSAGSTGGGNQPQHF
TGCAGTGCTGGGTCGACAGGGGGCGGCAATCAGCCCCAGCATTTT
>TRBJ2-2|many|TRBV20-1|.
CSASRTGGELFF
TGCAGTGCTAGCAGGACCGGCGGGGAGCTGTTTTTT
>TRBJ2-5|.|TRBV12-3/TRBV12-4|.
CASTHTTGIQYF
TGTGCCAGCACCCACACCACAGGGATCCAGTACTTC
>TRBJ2-7|many|TRBV4-2|TRBD1
CASSGQGGEQYF
TGTGCCAGCTCTGGACAGGGGGGCGAGCAGTACTTC
>TRBJ2-3|few|TRBV6-5|.
CASRKPGDTQYF
TGTGCCAGCAGGAAACCGGGAGATACGCAGTATTTT
>TRBJ2-1|.|TRBV6-1|.
CASRQPFISAEQFF
TGTGCCAGCAGACAACCCTTTATCAGTGCGGAGCAGTTCTTC
>TRBJ2-5|.|TRBV20-1|TRBD2
CSDKTSGGSETQYF
TGCAGCGATAAAACTAGCGGGGGTTCGGAGACCCAGTACTTC
>TRBJ2-5|.|TRBV9|TRBD2
CASSVGGTSGETQYF
TGTGCCAGCAGCGTAGGTGGGACTAGCGGGGAGACCCAGTACTTC
>TRBJ2-3|.|TRBV20-1|TRBD1
CSASKGAPRTDTQYF
TGCAGTGCTAGCAAGGGGGCACCTCGCACAGATACGCAGTATTTT
>TRBJ2-5|few|TRBV5-1|.
CASSVGHEETQYF
TGCGCCAGCAGCGTGGGACATGAAGAGACCCAGTACTTC
>TRBJ2-3|few|TRBV29-1|.
CSVTGLGTDTQYF
TGCAGCGTTACAGGCCTGGGCACAGATACGCAGTATTTT
>TRBJ2-7|few|TRBV27|.
CASSLTSGPPYEQYF
TGTGCCAGCAGTTTAACGTCGGGACCCCCCTACGAGCAGTACTTC
>TRBJ2-7|.|TRBV20-1|.
CSARGRTLGGYEQYF
TGCAGTGCTAGGGGACGCACCTTAGGGGGATACGAGCAGTACTTC
>TRBJ1-6|.|TRBV4-3|TRBD1
CASSQDRGLGSPLHF
TGCGCCAGCAGCCAAGACAGGGGGCTAGGTTCACCCCTCCACTTT
>TRBJ2-1|.|TRBV7-2|TRBD2
CASSPLEGGPGEQFF
TGTGCCAGCAGCCCCCTTGAGGGAGGGCCAGGGGAGCAGTTCTTC
>TRBJ2-5|.|TRBV29-1|TRBD2
CSVEAGGPPETQYF
TGCAGCGTTGAAGCGGGAGGGCCTCCAGAGACCCAGTACTTC
>TRBJ2-7|.|TRBV5-1|TRBD1
CASQTGQGESEQYF
TGCGCCAGCCAAACAGGACAGGGGGAATCCGAGCAGTACTTC
>TRBJ2-1|few|TRBV3-1|TRBD2
CASSQVERGPQGGQFF
TGTGCCAGCAGCCAAGTAGAGCGGGGGCCCCAGGGAGGGCAGTTCTTC
>TRBJ2-7|.|TRBV6-2/TRBV6-3|.
CASSTLPPYEQYF
TGTGCCAGCAGTACCCTCCCACCCTACGAGCAGTACTTC
>TRBJ2-7|.|TRBV7-9|.
CASSLAGSGYEQYF
TGTGCCAGCAGCTTAGCAGGGTCGGGCTACGAGCAGTACTTC
>TRBJ1-4|few|TRBV5-1|TRBD1
CASSLSWTGGGLANEKLFF
TGCGCCAGCAGCTTGTCTTGGACAGGGGGCGGCCTGGCTAATGAAAAACTGTTTTTT
>TRBJ2-7|.|TRBV6-1|TRBD1
CASSRTGWSGEQYF
TGTGCCAGCAGTCGGACAGGGTGGTCGGGCGAGCAGTACTTC
>TRBJ2-1|.|TRBV20-1|.
CSAEAASSYNEQFF
TGCAGTGCTGAGGCGGCAAGCTCCTACAATGAGCAGTTCTTC
>TRBJ2-5|many|TRBV5-1|.
CASSQMALQETQYF
TGCGCCAGCAGCCAGATGGCCCTCCAAGAGACCCAGTACTTC
>TRBJ2-1|few|TRBV7-2|.
CASSLRRGPGGNEQFF
TGTGCCAGCAGCTTACGACGGGGGCCGGGTGGGAATGAGCAGTTCTTC
>TRBJ2-1|few|TRBV4-2|TRBD2
CASSHVTSGASDEQFF
TGTGCCAGCAGCCATGTGACTAGCGGGGCGAGCGATGAGCAGTTCTTC
>TRBJ2-1|.|TRBV20-1|.
CSPTRDFSFF
TGCAGCCCCACCCGGGACTTTTCGTTCTTC
>TRBJ2-1|.|TRBV6-1|TRBD2
CASKPGGPYSYNEQFF
TGTGCCAGCAAACCGGGAGGGCCATATTCCTACAATGAGCAGTTCTTC
>TRBJ2-1|few|TRBV7-2|.
CASRLPNSNEQFF
TGTGCCAGCAGACTTCCAAATTCCAATGAGCAGTTCTTC
>TRBJ2-3|.|TRBV29-1|.
CSVGGSYFTDTQYF
TGCAGCGTTGGAGGTTCTTATTTCACAGATACGCAGTATTTT
>TRBJ2-2|.|TRBV4-1|.
CASREGGVGPGELFF
TGCGCCAGCAGGGAAGGGGGTGTTGGGCCGGGGGAGCTGTTTTTT
>TRBJ2-5|.|TRBV5-1|TRBD1
CASSLSGSTGAQETQYF
TGCGCCAGCAGCCTATCAGGGTCTACAGGGGCGCAAGAGACCCAGTACTTC
>TRBJ1-6|few|TRBV20-1|.
CSARHLEGFGKSYNSPLHF
TGCAGTGCTCGGCACCTGGAGGGGTTTGGAAAGTCCTATAATTCACCCCTCCACTTT
>TRBJ2-6|once|TRBV6-5|.
CASSYSRLRISGANVLTF
TGTGCCAGCAGTTACTCGAGATTAAGGATCTCTGGGGCCAACGTCCTGACTTTC
>TRBJ1-2|.|TRBV3-1|.
CASSQSASHGYTF
TGTGCCAGCAGCCAATCGGCCTCCCATGGCTACACCTTC
>TRBJ2-1|.|TRBV5-5|.
CASSLGAVGQFF
TGTGCCAGCAGCTTGGGAGCAGTGGGGCAGTTCTTC
>TRBJ2-3|few|TRBV11-2|.
CASSFETADTQYF
TGTGCCAGCAGCTTCGAGACGGCTGATACGCAGTATTTT
>TRBJ2-5|.|TRBV20-1|TRBD2
CSASAYGTSGGQGTQYF
TGCAGTGCGTCAGCCTATGGGACTAGCGGTGGGCAAGGGACCCAGTACTTC
>TRBJ1-3|few|TRBV15|.
CATSRDQGISGNTIYF
TGTGCCACCAGCAGAGATCAGGGAATCTCTGGAAACACCATATATTTT
>TRBJ2-1|few|TRBV20-1|.
CSARAPGLLNNEQFF
TGCAGTGCTAGAGCCCCGGGACTTCTTAACAATGAGCAGTTCTTC
>TRBJ2-1|.|TRBV5-1|TRBD1
CASSTGQGASGGGNEQFF
TGCGCCAGCAGCACGGGACAGGGGGCTAGCGGGGGAGGCAATGAGCAGTTCTTC
>TRBJ1-5|few|TRBV6-2/TRBV6-3|TRBD1
CASSPRDRADQPQHF
TGTGCCAGCAGTCCCCGGGACAGGGCGGATCAGCCCCAGCATTTT
>TRBJ2-7|few|TRBV28|.
CASSLQEFEQYF
TGTGCCAGCAGTTTACAGGAATTCGAGCAGTACTTC
>TRBJ2-7|few|TRBV20-1|TRBD1
CSARVVVGQGIDEQYF
TGCAGTGCTAGAGTAGTTGTGGGACAGGGGATTGACGAGCAGTACTTC
>TRBJ2-5|.|TRBV7-9|TRBD2
CASSFRSGGELQETQYF
TGTGCCAGCAGCTTCCGTTCCGGGGGGGAACTCCAAGAGACCCAGTACTTC
>TRBJ2-2|few|TRBV6-1|.
CASRPGTTNTGELFF
TGTGCCAGCAGACCCGGGACAACGAACACCGGGGAGCTGTTTTTT
>TRBJ2-1|.|TRBV7-2|.
CASSYGRGAYNEQFF
TGTGCCAGCAGCTACGGGCGAGGGGCCTACAATGAGCAGTTCTTC